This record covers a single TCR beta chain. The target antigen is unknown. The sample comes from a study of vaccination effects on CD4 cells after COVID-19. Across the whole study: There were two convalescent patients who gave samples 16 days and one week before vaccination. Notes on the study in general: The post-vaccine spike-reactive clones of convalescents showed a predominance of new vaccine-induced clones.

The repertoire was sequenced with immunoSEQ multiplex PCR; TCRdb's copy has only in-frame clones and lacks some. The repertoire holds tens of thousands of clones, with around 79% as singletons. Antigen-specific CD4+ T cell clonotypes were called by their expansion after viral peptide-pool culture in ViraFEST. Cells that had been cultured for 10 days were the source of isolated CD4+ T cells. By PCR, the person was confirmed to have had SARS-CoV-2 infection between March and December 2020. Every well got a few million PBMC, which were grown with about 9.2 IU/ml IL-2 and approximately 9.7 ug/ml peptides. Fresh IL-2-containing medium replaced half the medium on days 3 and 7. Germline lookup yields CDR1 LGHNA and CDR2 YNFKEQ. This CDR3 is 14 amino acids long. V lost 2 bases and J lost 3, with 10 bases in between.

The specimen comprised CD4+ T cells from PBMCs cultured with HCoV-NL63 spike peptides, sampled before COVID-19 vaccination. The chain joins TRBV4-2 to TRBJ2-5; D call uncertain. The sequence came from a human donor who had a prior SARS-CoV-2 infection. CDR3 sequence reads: CASSQSPLEETQYF. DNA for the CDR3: TGTGCCAGCAGCCAAAGCCCCCTAGAAGAGACCCAGTACTTC.